The clone carrying this TCR beta chain was found a few times. TCRdb's copy holds only in-frame clones and misses some; the assay was immunoSEQ multiplex PCR. Seen here are 200,000 to 300,000 clones, approximately 86% observed once, and the top ten hold under 2.5%. V was shortened by 4 bases and J by 2 bases, with 21 bases between the two germline ends. The CDR3 totals 17 residues. Germline values: CDR1 MNHEY, CDR2 SVGEGT. The data derive from a study of blood T cell repertoires in COVID-19. Study at large: The cDNA or gDNA used as material had been derived from T cells, B-cell-depleted T cells, or PBMCs.

The J gene is TRBJ2-7, the V gene TRBV6-2 or TRBV6-3; TRBD2 is a possible D gene (7 bases). Sequences were obtained from peripheral blood. The clonotype originates from a man aged 25 to 40 with active or convalescent COVID-19. In nucleotides, the CDR3 is TGTGCCAGCAGTTCCAGAGTGAAGGGGGGGGGAACCTACGAGCAGTACTTC. Protein: CASSSRVKGGGTYEQYF.